This T cell receptor (beta chain) appears in the sequencing data of a study of OX40 agonist ivuxolimab in advanced cancers. The CDR3 totals 14 residues. Trimming took off 5 bases at V and 3 bases at J, with 10 bases between the two ends. Germline-derived CDR1 and CDR2 are MDHEN and SYDVKM. The method was immunoSEQ multiplex PCR; TCRdb's version includes in-frame clones alone and lacks a portion of them. The data show about 72,000 clones, around 89% seen once. The chain links TRBV28 to TRBJ2-2; no clear D gene. The receptor's source is an adult with an advanced solid tumor such as melanoma, head and neck, liver or kidney cancer. The specimen comprised CD4+ or CD8+ T cells sorted from blood, sampled in a trial of the OX40 agonist ivuxolimab. The CDR3 loop reads CASSIPQDTGELFF. The CDR3 DNA is TGTGCCAGCAGTATACCCCAGGACACCGGGGAGCTGTTTTTT. Using reference TRBV28 and TRBJ2-2 for the parts outside the CDR3, the full variable domain is DVKVTQSSRYLVKRTGEKVFLECVQDMDHENMFWYRQDPGLGLRLIYFSYDVKMKEKGDIPEGYSVSREKKERFSLILESASTNQTSMYLCASSIPQDTGELFFGEGSRLTVL.